This record covers a single TCR beta chain. The antigen remains undetermined. All the patients suffered relapse after autologous stem cell transplantation, and brentuximab vedotin exposure differed. Trimming stripped 4 bases from V and 2 bases from J, with 11 bases between. This CDR3 has 14 residues. CDR1 is SGHRS, CDR2 YFSETQ, per germline. Assay: immunoSEQ multiplex PCR; the TCRdb copy retains only in-frame clones and omits some. Of tens of thousands of clones in the sample, around 80% were seen once. This record comes from a study of PD-1 blockade in classical Hodgkin lymphoma. Study-level results: There was a significant rise in CD4+ TCR diversity by C4D1, with no such rise for CD8+.

The material sequenced was peripheral blood mononuclear cells (PBMCs), taken before the second cycle of nivolumab. This clonotype was obtained from a human donor with classical Hodgkin lymphoma. The chain combines TRBV5-1 with TRBJ2-3; D is possibly TRBD1 (6 bases). CDR3: CASSPTGHTDTQYF. CDR3 DNA: TGCGCCAGCAGCCCTACAGGGCACACAGATACGCAGTATTTT.